These 26 T cell receptor beta chains were sequenced from one sample in a study of T cell clonality in common variable immunodeficiency. Profiling relied on immunoSEQ multiplex PCR, and the TCRdb table lists in-frame clones only, not all of them. The table lists some 52,000 clones, with no singletons. Sample: peripheral blood mononuclear cells. The source of these receptors is a person aged 18 to 70 in good health.

This clone has at least ten counts. The CDR3 end lies 3 residues beyond the end of the read and is filled in from the germline J gene. J is TRBJ1-2 and V is TRBV5-1; D is perhaps TRBD1 (5 bases). This CDR3 has 13 amino acids. CDR1 and CDR2 (germline): SGHRS, YFSETQ. CDR3 residues: CASSLAVGVGYTF. The DNA read from the CDR3 is TGCGCCAGCAGCTTGGCGGTAGGGGTCGGC.

This clone showed up many times. The read finishes 3 residues shy of the CDR3 end, and the germline J gene is used to complete it. The V gene is TRBV11-2, the J gene TRBJ1-1, with no clear D. Germline CDR1 reads SGHAT; CDR2 reads FQNNGV. Trimming shortened V by 2 bases and J by 2 bases, and 9 bases separated the two germline ends. The CDR3 runs to 14 residues. CDR3 bases read: TGTGCCAGCAGCTTAACATCAGGAAACACTGAA. Residues: CASSLTSGNTE. The entire CDR3 is CASSLTSGNTEAFF.

This clone was counted at least ten times. The CDR3 DNA, read in part, is TGTGCCAGCAGGGGGACAGGAAGTAGAGCCGAG. Amino acid sequence: CASRGTGSRAE. The complete CDR3 reads CASRGTGSRAEQYF. V usage is TRBV6-2 or TRBV6-3 and J usage is TRBJ2-7, with 8 bases that match TRBD1. The CDR3 end falls 3 residues outside the read, so it is completed with the germline J gene. In germline, CDR1 is MNHEY, CDR2 SVGEGT. V shed 6 bases, J shed 6 bases, and the junction held 10 bases outside the gene matches. This CDR3 comprises 14 residues.

With regard to this clone: Read sequence stops 3 residues before the CDR3 end, and the germline J gene provides the missing end. The chain has TRBV19 and TRBJ2-3, with a tentative D call TRBD1 (5 bases). CDR3 length: 14 amino acids. Germline V gives CDR1 LNHDA, CDR2 SQIVND (reference sequence). The CDR3 spells CASQGMVDDQPQYF. The covered CDR3 bases are TGTGCCAGTCAGGGAATGGTTGACGATCAGCCG.

The table lists this clone with many counts. The CDR3 end is not reached by the read, which stops 3 residues before it; the germline J gene fills it in. The rearrangement links TRBV7-2 to TRBJ2-2; D is uncertain. The CDR3 has 13 residues. CDR1 SGHTA and CDR2 FQGNSA come from the germline V gene. Trimming left V 4 bases short and J 4 bases short, with 7 bases between. The CDR3: CASSSRSTGELFF. The sequenced part of the CDR3 DNA is TGTGCCAGCAGCTCCAGGAGCACCGGGGAG.

Many counts were recorded for this clone. The read falls 3 residues short of the CDR3 end, and the missing part is taken from the germline J gene. The V and J genes are TRBV9 and TRBJ2-2, with 7 bases identical to TRBD1. CDR1 is SGDLS and CDR2 is YYNGEE in the germline V gene. The CDR3 has 13 residues. V shed 3 bases, J shed 6 bases, and the junction held 2 bases outside the gene matches. The CDR3 here is CASSAGGAGELFF. The sequenced CDR3 bases are TGTGCCAGCAGCGCAGGGGGTGCCGGGGAG.

There are many counts of this clone. One junction end does not reproduce the germline sequence, and a read error may be involved. The read comes to an end 3 residues before the CDR3 does, leaving the germline J gene to fill in the end. V and J are TRBV7-7 and TRBJ2-2; TRBD2 aligns across 9 bases. The CDR3 extends over 16 amino acids. Per germline, CDR1 SSHAT and CDR2 FNYEAQ (reference sequence). CDR3 bases read: TGTGCTAGCAGCTTTAGCGGGAGAGGGAACACCGGGGAG. Translation: CASSFSGRGNTGE. The complete CDR3 sequence is CASSFSGRGNTGELFF. The full variable domain, in which reference TRBV7-7 and TRBJ2-2 provide the parts outside the CDR3, is GAGVSQSPRYKVTKRGQDVTLRCDPISSHATLYWYQQALGQGPEFLTYFNYEAQPDKSGLPSDRFSAERPEGSISTLTIQRTEQRDSAMYRCASSFSGRGNTGELFFGEGSRLTVL.

This clone occurred many times. The read ends 3 residues before the CDR3 terminus; that terminus is restored from the germline J gene. The chain couples TRBV19 to TRBJ2-7; D is possibly TRBD1 (6 bases). CDR1 is LNHDA and CDR2 is SQIVND in the germline V gene (reference sequence). CDR3 length: 13 residues. V was cut by 5 bases and J by 1 base, with 9 bases left in between. CDR3 DNA (partial): TGTGCCAGTAGTTCAGGGGTTTCCTACGAG. As protein: CASSSGVSYE. In full, the CDR3 is CASSSGVSYEQYF.

This clone occurred many times. The CDR3 goes on 3 residues after the read ends, and that part is filled in from the germline J gene. V is TRBV2 and J is TRBJ2-7; TRBD1 matches at 7 bases. This CDR3 has 13 amino acids. Germline V gives CDR1 SNHLY, CDR2 FYNNEI. V lost 6 bases to trimming and J lost 2 bases; unmatched junction nucleotides: 4. The CDR3: CASSEQGTYEQYF. The DNA read from the CDR3 is TGTGCCAGCAGCGAACAGGGGACCTACGAG.

This clone has at least ten counts. The read gets to within 3 residues of the CDR3 end, and the germline J gene fills in the rest. This rearrangement joins TRBV29-1 to TRBJ2-3; maybe TRBD2 (6 bases). The CDR3 contains 13 residues. The V and J ends lost 6 bases and 7 bases respectively, with 17 bases between them. Germline V gives CDR1 SQVTM, CDR2 ANQGSEA. The sequenced CDR3 bases are TGCAGCGTCGGGACTCTTATAGAGTATACG. Translated, it gives CSVGTLIEYT. Given in full, the CDR3 is CSVGTLIEYTQYF.

This clone was seen repeatedly, ten times or more. The CDR3 end is not reached by the read, which stops 3 residues before it; the germline J gene fills it in. The chain has TRBV30 and TRBJ2-5, with 8 bases fitting TRBD2. The germline gives CDR1 GTSNPN, CDR2 SVGIG (reference sequence). The CDR3 runs 14 residues. J gave up 2 bases and V 2 bases, and 4 bases lay outside the gene matches. CDR3 DNA (partial): TGTGCCTGGAGTCTAGCGGGTCAACAAGAGACC. The encoded protein is CAWSLAGQQET. From start to end, the CDR3 is CAWSLAGQQETQYF.

This clone was seen many times. The CDR3 end is not reached by the read, which stops 3 residues before it; the germline J gene fills it in. V usage is TRBV20-1 and J usage is TRBJ1-4; TRBD1 aligns across 8 bases. CDR3 length: 19 amino acids. Germline V gives CDR1 DFQATT, CDR2 SNEGSKA (reference sequence). J gave up 3 bases and V 0 bases, and 15 bases lay outside the gene matches. The CDR3 protein is CSARELAGGFLESNEKLFF. The CDR3 bases that were read are TGCAGTGCTAGAGAGTTGGCAGGGGGCTTTCTGGAGTCTAATGAAAAA.

This clone was detected ten times or more. The read terminates 3 residues ahead of where the CDR3 ends, so the germline J gene completes it. The chain couples TRBV6-2 or TRBV6-3 to TRBJ2-1, with D possibly TRBD2 on 6 matching bases. CDR1 is MNHEY and CDR2 is SVGEGT in the germline V gene. CDR3 length: 12 amino acids. Trimming cost V 5 bases and J 9 bases, with 11 bases left between them. The CDR3 spells CASSPLAAEQFF. CDR3 DNA (partial): TGTGCCAGCAGTCCACTAGCAGCTGAG.

This clone has at least ten counts. The CDR3 here is CASSSLAGSSYEQYF. The sequenced CDR3 bases are TGTGCCAGTAGTTCTCTAGCGGGGAGCTCCTACGAG. The genes are TRBV19 and TRBJ2-7; 9 bases match TRBD2. The read terminates 3 residues ahead of where the CDR3 ends, so the germline J gene completes it. Germline CDR1 is LNHDA and CDR2 is SQIVND (reference sequence). With 5 bases clipped from V and 0 bases from J, the junction kept 5 bases outside the gene matches. This CDR3 has 15 residues.

This clone was recorded many times. The read terminates 3 residues ahead of where the CDR3 ends, so the germline J gene completes it. The gene calls are TRBV11-2 and TRBJ2-4; TRBD2 agrees at 8 bases. Germline CDR1 is SGHAT and CDR2 is FQNNGV. This CDR3 has 13 amino acids. CDR3 bases read: TGTGCCAGCAGCTTAGATCTTCTAGCGGGT. Protein product: CASSLDLLAG. The CDR3, in full, reads CASSLDLLAGQYF.

This clone was seen a few times. The sequence runs out 3 residues before the end of the CDR3; the remainder is reconstructed from the germline J gene. The rearrangement uses TRBV18 and TRBJ2-1, with D tentatively TRBD2 (5 bases). Germline assignment: CDR1 KGHSH and CDR2 LQKENI. Trimming removed 2 bases from V and 4 bases from J, with 9 bases in between. The CDR3 sequence is 14 residues long. The CDR3 DNA, read in part, is TGTGCCAGCTCACCAAGGACTGGTTACAATGAG. The encoded protein is CASSPRTGYNE. The entire CDR3 sequence reads CASSPRTGYNEQFF.

This clone has at least ten counts. The sequence runs out 3 residues before the end of the CDR3; the remainder is reconstructed from the germline J gene. The chain has TRBV5-1 and TRBJ1-5, with TRBD1 as a possible D gene (5 bases). V was shortened by 5 bases and J by 5 bases, with 17 bases between the two germline ends. The CDR3 has 15 amino acids. The germline CDR1 and CDR2 sequences are SGHRS and YFSETQ. The CDR3 bases that were read are TGCGCCAGCAGGGTGGGAGGGGTTATGCATCAGCCC. Protein sequence: CASRVGGVMHQP. The full-length CDR3 reads as CASRVGGVMHQPQHF.

In its sample, this clone was seen many times. The read finishes 3 residues shy of the CDR3 end, and the germline J gene is used to complete it. The chain is built from TRBV10-3 and TRBJ2-3; TRBD2 is a possible D gene (6 bases). This CDR3 contains 13 residues. V shed 10 bases and J shed 1 base, with 12 bases lying between them. CDR1 and CDR2 from the germline V gene are ENHRY and SYGVKD. This chain's CDR3 is CATRLEGTDTQYF. Partial CDR3 DNA: TGTGCCACACGACTAGAGGGCACAGATACG.

As to this clone: The read terminates 3 residues before the CDR3 end, so the remaining end is supplied by the germline J gene. This sequence joins TRBV30 and TRBJ2-4; perhaps TRBD1 as D (6 bases). The CDR3 consists of 12 residues. Germline CDR1 is GTSNPN and CDR2 is SVGIG (reference sequence). CDR3 DNA (partial): TGTGCCTGGAGCACAGGGCCTGGCGGT. Protein sequence: CAWSTGPGG. The full CDR3 reads CAWSTGPGGQYF.

This clone was found a few times. The read falls 3 residues short of the CDR3 end, and the missing part is taken from the germline J gene. V and J are TRBV7-3 and TRBJ2-3, with TRBD2 identical over 7 bases. Per the germline V gene, CDR1 is SGHTA and CDR2 is FQGTGA. This CDR3 is built from 14 residues. The CDR3 loop is CASSSSGAGETQYF. CDR3 DNA (partial): TGTGCCAGCAGCTCAAGCGGGGCTGGGGAGACG.

This clone was detected ten times or more. The CDR3 loop is CASSRLRAGGEQYF. The sequenced CDR3 bases are TGTGCCAGCAGCCGCCTAAGGGCGGGAGGCGAG. This chain connects TRBV6-2 or TRBV6-3 to TRBJ2-7; TRBD2 agrees at 8 bases. The DNA ends 3 residues before the CDR3 does, and the rest of the CDR3 is filled in from the germline J gene. This CDR3 is 14 amino acids long. After removal of 6 bases from V and 6 bases from J, the junction contained 10 bases not matched to a gene. The germline V gene encodes CDR1 MNHEY and CDR2 SVGEGT.

This clone was detected ten times or more. Read coverage stops 3 residues before the CDR3 terminus; the germline J gene supplies the remainder. The chain is built from TRBV20-1 and TRBJ2-1; tentative D call: TRBD2 (5 bases). The CDR3 is made up of 15 amino acids. Germline V gives CDR1 DFQATT, CDR2 SNEGSKA (reference sequence). The germline V and J ends were trimmed by 0 bases and 4 bases, with 13 bases remaining between them. The DNA read from the CDR3 is TGCAGTGCTAGAGATCTCAGGACGGGGTACAATGAG. Its translation: CSARDLRTGYNE. The full CDR3 is CSARDLRTGYNEQFF.

This clone was detected many times. Coverage ceases 3 residues before the CDR3 finishes, and the germline J gene fills in the end. This rearrangement joins TRBV7-2 to TRBJ1-2; a weak D match, TRBD1 (5 bases). V lost 3 bases and J lost 0, with 11 bases in between. This CDR3 comprises 15 residues. Germline V gives CDR1 SGHTA, CDR2 FQGNSA. The CDR3 is CASSLLQVANYGYTF. CDR3 DNA, as far as it was read: TGTGCCAGCAGCTTGTTACAGGTCGCTAACTATGGC.

Ten or more counts support this clone. The observed sequence ends 3 residues before the CDR3 terminus, with the missing tail filled in from the germline J gene. Other DNA sequences in this sample translate to the same CDR3. The V gene is TRBV30, the J gene TRBJ1-5, with TRBD1 as a possible D gene (5 bases). The germline V and J ends were trimmed by 1 base and 2 bases, with 6 bases remaining between them. In germline, CDR1 is GTSNPN, CDR2 SVGIG (reference sequence). The CDR3 spans 13 residues. The CDR3 DNA, read in part, is TGTGCCTGGAGTGGAGGGGGCAATCAGCCC. Translated: CAWSGGGNQP. The complete CDR3 reads CAWSGGGNQPQHF.

Many counts were recorded for this clone. The CDR3 end lies 3 residues beyond the end of the read and is filled in from the germline J gene. V gene TRBV10-3 combines with J gene TRBJ1-2, with D hard to call. CDR3 size: 17 residues. The germline V gene has CDR1 ENHRY and CDR2 SYGVKD. The part of the CDR3 DNA that was read is TGTGCCATCAGGGACCAATTGACTAGCGGGAGTGAAGATACG. Translated: CAIRDQLTSGSEDT. The CDR3 in full is CAIRDQLTSGSEDTYTF.

This clone was seen at least ten times. The read is 3 residues too short to cover the CDR3 end, so that end is filled in from the germline J gene. V gene TRBV12-5 combines with J gene TRBJ2-5; D might be TRBD1 (6 bases). The CDR3 runs to 13 residues. Germline loops: CDR1 LGHNT, CDR2 FRNRAP. Trimming left V 7 bases short and J 2 bases short, with 11 bases between. CDR3 residues: CASDTGTQETQYF. The CDR3 DNA, read in part, is TGTGCTAGTGACACCGGGACACAAGAGACC.